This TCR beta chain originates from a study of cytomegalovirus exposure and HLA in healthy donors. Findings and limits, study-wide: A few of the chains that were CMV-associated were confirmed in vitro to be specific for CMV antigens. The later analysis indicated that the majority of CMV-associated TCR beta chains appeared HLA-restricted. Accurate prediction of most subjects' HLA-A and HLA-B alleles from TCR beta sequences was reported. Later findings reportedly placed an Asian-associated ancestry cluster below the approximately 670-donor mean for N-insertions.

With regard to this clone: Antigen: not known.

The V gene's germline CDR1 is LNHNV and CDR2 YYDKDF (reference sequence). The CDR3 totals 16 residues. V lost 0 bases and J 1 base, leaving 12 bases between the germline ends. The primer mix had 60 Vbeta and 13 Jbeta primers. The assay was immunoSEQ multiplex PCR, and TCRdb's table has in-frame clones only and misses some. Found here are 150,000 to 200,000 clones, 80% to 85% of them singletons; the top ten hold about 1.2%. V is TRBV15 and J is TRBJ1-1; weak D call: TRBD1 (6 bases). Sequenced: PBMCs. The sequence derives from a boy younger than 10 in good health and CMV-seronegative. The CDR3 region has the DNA TGTGCCACCAGCAGAGATCAGGGGCGTTCGAACACTGAAGCTTTCTTT. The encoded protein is CATSRDQGRSNTEAFF.